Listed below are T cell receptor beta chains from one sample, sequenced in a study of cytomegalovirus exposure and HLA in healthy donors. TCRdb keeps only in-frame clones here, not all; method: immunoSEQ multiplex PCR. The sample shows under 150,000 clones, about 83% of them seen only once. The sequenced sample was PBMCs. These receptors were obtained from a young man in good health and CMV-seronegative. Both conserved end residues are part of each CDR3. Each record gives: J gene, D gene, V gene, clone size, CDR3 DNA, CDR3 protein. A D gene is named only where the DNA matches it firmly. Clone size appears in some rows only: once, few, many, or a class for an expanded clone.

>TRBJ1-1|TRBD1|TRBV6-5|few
TGTGCCAGCAGTTATCCGGGACAGGAGACCTTTGAAGCTTTCTTT
CASSYPGQETFEAFF
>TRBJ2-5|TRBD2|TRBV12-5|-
TGTGCTAGTGCCGCGGGAACTAGCGGGGTTCAAGAGACCCAGTACTTC
CASAAGTSGVQETQYF
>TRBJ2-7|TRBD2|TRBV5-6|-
TGTGCCAGCAGCTTTCCGGGACTAGCCTACGAGCAGTACTTC
CASSFPGLAYEQYF
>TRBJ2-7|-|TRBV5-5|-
TGTGCCAGCAGCTTCGACAGGTACTACGAGCAGTACTTC
CASSFDRYYEQYF
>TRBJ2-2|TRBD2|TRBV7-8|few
TGTGCCAGCAGCTTAGTGGGACTAGCGGTCGGGGAGCTGTTTTTT
CASSLVGLAVGELFF
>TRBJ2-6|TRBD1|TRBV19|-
TGTGCCAGTAGTACACTAATGACAGGGTCCCTTGGGGCCAACGTCCTGACTTTC
CASSTLMTGSLGANVLTF
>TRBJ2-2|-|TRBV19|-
TGTGCCAGTAGTATTGGAGGGAACACCGGGGAGCTGTTTTTT
CASSIGGNTGELFF
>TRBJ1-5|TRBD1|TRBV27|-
TGTGCCAGCAGTACTTACAGGGGTGGAGGCAATCAGCCCCAGCATTTT
CASSTYRGGGNQPQHF
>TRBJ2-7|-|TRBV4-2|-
TGTGCCAGCAGCCATCCCTTTACGGGGGACCCCTACGAGCAGTACTTC
CASSHPFTGDPYEQYF
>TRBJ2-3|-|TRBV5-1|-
TGCGCCAGCAGCTTCCGTGGGGGGGCAGCAGATACGCAGTATTTT
CASSFRGGAADTQYF
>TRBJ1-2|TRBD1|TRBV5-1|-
TGCGCCAGCAGCCTAATACCGGGACAGGGGGCGAATGGCTACACCTTC
CASSLIPGQGANGYTF
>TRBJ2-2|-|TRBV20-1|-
TGCAGTGCTTCAGGCGGGGAGCTGTTTTTT
CSASGGELFF
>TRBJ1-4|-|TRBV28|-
TGTGCCAGCAGTTTATTCTCCGACAGGCTTGCAACTAATGAAAAACTGTTTTTT
CASSLFSDRLATNEKLFF
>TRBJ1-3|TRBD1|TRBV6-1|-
TGTGCCTCCAACCGACAGGGGGCGAGGGGAAACACCATATATTTT
CASNRQGARGNTIYF
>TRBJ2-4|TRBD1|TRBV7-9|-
TGTGCCAGCAGCTTCAGGGGGAACATTCAGTACTTC
CASSFRGNIQYF
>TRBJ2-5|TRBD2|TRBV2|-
TGTGCCAGCAGTTATACCGGGACTAGCGGGGGTACCCAGTACTTC
CASSYTGTSGGTQYF
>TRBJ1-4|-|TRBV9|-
TGTGCCAGCAGCCCCCAAACAGGGTTCGGTGAAAAACTGTTTTTT
CASSPQTGFGEKLFF
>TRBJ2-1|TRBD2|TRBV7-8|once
TGTGCCAGCAGCCACGGACTAGCGGGGACTAATGAGCAGTTCTTC
CASSHGLAGTNEQFF
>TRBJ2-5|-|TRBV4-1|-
TGCGCCAGCAGCCTAACCGGGGAAGAGACCCAGTACTTC
CASSLTGEETQYF
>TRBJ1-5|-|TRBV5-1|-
TGCGCCAGCAGCTGGGATCGGGGTGATCAGCCCCAGCATTTT
CASSWDRGDQPQHF
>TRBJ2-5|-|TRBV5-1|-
TGCGCCAGCAGCTTGCCGGGGGAAGAGACCCAGTACTTC
CASSLPGEETQYF
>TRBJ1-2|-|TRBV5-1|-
TGCGCCAGCAGCTTGGACGGAGGGTCCTATGGCTACACCTTC
CASSLDGGSYGYTF
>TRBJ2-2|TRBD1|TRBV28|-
TGTGCCAGCAGCCCCGGGACAGGGGTGGCGGGATTTAGCACCGGGGAGCTGTTTTTT
CASSPGTGVAGFSTGELFF
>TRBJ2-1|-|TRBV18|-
TGTGCCAGCTCACCGGCCAGCGGGCTTTACAATGAGCAGTTCTTC
CASSPASGLYNEQFF
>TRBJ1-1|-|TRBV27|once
TGTGCCAGCAGTGCCCGCGACGAACAGGGGAACACTGAAGCTTTCTTT
CASSARDEQGNTEAFF
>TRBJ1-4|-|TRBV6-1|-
TGTGCCAGCAGCGTCCGGAGGGTAACTAATGAAAAACTGTTTTTT
CASSVRRVTNEKLFF
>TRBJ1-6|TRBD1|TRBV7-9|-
TGTGCCAACTCTCCGCAAAGAAACAGGGGGGATGGAACACCCCTCCACTTT
CANSPQRNRGDGTPLHF
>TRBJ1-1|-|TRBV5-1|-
TGCGCCAGCAGCTTGTACTTGAACACTGAAGCTTTCTTT
CASSLYLNTEAFF
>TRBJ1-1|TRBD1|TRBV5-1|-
TGCGCCAGCAGCCAAGGGACAGAGAACACTGAAGCTTTCTTT
CASSQGTENTEAFF
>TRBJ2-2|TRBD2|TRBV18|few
TGTGCCAGCTCACCCGTCCCCCCTAGCGGGGCCAACACCGGGGAGCTGTTTTTT
CASSPVPPSGANTGELFF
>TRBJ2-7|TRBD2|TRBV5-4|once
TGTGCCAGCAGCTTGAACGGGAGGAGCTCCTACGAGCAGTACTTC
CASSLNGRSSYEQYF
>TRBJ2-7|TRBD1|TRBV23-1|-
TGCGCCAGCAGTCAACCGAAATATAGGGACAGGAACTCCTACGAGCAGTACTTC
CASSQPKYRDRNSYEQYF
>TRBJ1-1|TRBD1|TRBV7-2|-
TGTGCCAGCAGCTTAGTGGGGGACAGGGGTGAAGCTTTCTTT
CASSLVGDRGEAFF
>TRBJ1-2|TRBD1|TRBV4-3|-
TGCGCCAGCAGCCAACCTTGGACAGGGGAATATGGCTACACCTTC
CASSQPWTGEYGYTF
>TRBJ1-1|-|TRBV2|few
TGTGCCAGCAGTCCACGATTTACAGGAAGGGCTGAAGCTTTCTTT
CASSPRFTGRAEAFF
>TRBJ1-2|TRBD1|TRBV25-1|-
TGTGCCAGCAATCCGACAGGGGGGACGGGCTACACCTTC
CASNPTGGTGYTF
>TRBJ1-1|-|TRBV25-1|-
TGTGCCAGCAGTGGGTTGTATCTAACTGAAGCTTTCTTT
CASSGLYLTEAFF
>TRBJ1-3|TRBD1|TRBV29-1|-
TGCAGCGTCGACGACAGGGTGGCGCACACCATATATTTT
CSVDDRVAHTIYF
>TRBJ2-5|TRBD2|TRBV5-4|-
TGTGCCAGCAGCGACCCAATCGTAGCGGGAGAGCAAGAGACCCAGTACTTC
CASSDPIVAGEQETQYF
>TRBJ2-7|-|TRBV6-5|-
TGTGCCAGCAGTCCCCTGGCAGGGGCGGGCGAGCAGTACTTC
CASSPLAGAGEQYF
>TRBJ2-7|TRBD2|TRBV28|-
TGTGCCAGCAGTTCCCTCACTAGCGGGGGGTTCTTC
CASSSLTSGGFF
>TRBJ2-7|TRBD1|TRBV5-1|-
TGCGCCAGCAGCTCGTTACTTGGACAGGGAGGGCAGTACTTC
CASSSLLGQGGQYF
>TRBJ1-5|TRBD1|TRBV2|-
TGTGCCAGCAGTTCTGACAGGGTACGCAATCAGCCCCAGCATTTT
CASSSDRVRNQPQHF